The entry below describes one T cell receptor beta chain. Antigen: not known. Germline CDR1 and CDR2: LNHNV and YYDKDF (reference sequence). The CDR3 consists of 17 residues. The ends were cut back, 3 bases at V and 0 bases at J, with 15 bases in the middle. The data belong to a study of Graves' ophthalmopathy and Graves' hyperthyroidism. The study, taken as a whole, reports: Ophthalmopathy progression prediction by the model yielded a sensitivity of 70.59% and a specificity of 72% to 75%.

For repertoire sequencing, the TCR beta CDR3 regions were amplified from RNA transcripts. HTBI primers were used in a first-round RT-PCR, which preceded a second-round multiplex PCR. MiXCR, applied by TCRdb to the multiplex PCR reads, yields one record per CDR3 protein. The data show approximately 1.2 million distinct CDR3 sequences, less than 45% seen once. The specimen sequenced was peripheral blood or thyroid tissue (not recorded which). This rearrangement joins TRBV15 to TRBJ1-3; D perhaps matches TRBD1 (5 bases). The sequence derives from an adult man with Graves' hyperthyroidism. This CDR3 is CATSSPGDSSSGNTIYF. The CDR3 DNA sequence: TGTGCCACCAGCAGTCCCGGGGACTCCAGCTCTGGAAACACCATATATTTT.